One T cell receptor (beta chain) is described in this entry. This receptor's antigen is unknown. No per-base quality is available; no much larger clone lies one base away. This entry is derived from a study of shared clonotypes between healthy human individuals (dated by TCRdb to the early 2020s). Study-level background: The cohort comprised two women and a few men aged 18 to 49 years. For each donor, CD4 naive and CD4 memory were each given three plates, CD8 naive was given two plates, and CD8 memory was given one plate. To estimate repertoire size and how much clonotype sharing occurs between individuals, the study deeply sequenced the blood TCR repertoires of five healthy adults. To increase sequencing depth and limit assay-specific biases, different laboratories used diverse techniques to prepare libraries and sequence TCR repertoires. Leukapheresis yielded between about 0.94 and 9.5 billion PBMCs per donor. Here is what the overall study found, with its caveats: Compared with non-shared clonotypes, clonotypes shared by all four sorted-subset donors had higher generation probabilities. Rarefaction of sorted-subset datasets indicated incomplete sequencing despite the large sequencing depth. When a few donors were compared, the shared fraction of clonotypes was 5% to 6.5% for naive CD4, roughly 3.3% for naive CD8, 2.3% for memory CD4, and around 0.4% for memory CD8. Estimated clonotype richness was generally larger for naive than for memory subsets. The small number of donors limited the genetic and exposure-history diversity represented. Pairwise subsampling led to the expectation that sequencing depth would affect the degree of clonotype sharing among donors. Sampling was restricted to blood, and TCR repertoires in tissue are likely to differ from TCR repertoires in blood.

TCR CDR3 regions were amplified from genomic DNA by multiplex PCR using the deep immunoSEQ assay. Extracted genomic DNA from each cell subset was spread evenly across all wells of several immunoSEQ 96-well plates, with each plate serving as a replicate. Each replicate PCR for sorted subsets received about 180 ng genomic DNA, equal to tens of thousands of T cell genomes. The purified libraries were quantified using a Qubit 3.0 fluorometer, sized with a Bioanalyzer 2100, and then quantified again using the KAPA Library Quantification kit. Each immunoSEQ 96-well plate was sequenced on its own single-read 150-cycle Illumina NextSeq 550 flow cell. From the authors' description of their analysis: Because the immunoSEQ output included only junctional sequences and no quality scores, the filtering could not be the same as the filtering used for full-length reads. Sequences were annotated with PyIR, a Python wrapper for IgBLAST v1.9, using IMGT germline references to assign V/J genes and CDR3. Reads with weak V/J assignments (E-value above 1e-6), missing CDR3, stop codons, out-of-frame junctions, or ambiguous translated residues were removed. A V3J clonotype was defined by an identical inferred V gene, J gene, and CDR3 amino acid sequence. Percentage overlap between repertoires was computed as shared unique clonotypes divided by the size of the smaller repertoire. Three approaches were used to assess repertoire richness: RTK rarefaction, the Chao1 estimator, and Recon v2.1 estimates of unobserved clonotypes. Generation probabilities for all TCRbeta clonotypes obtained by the gDNA method from several donors were computed using OLGA. The table was pulled from immuneACCESS by TCRdb, which kept in-frame rearrangements only. Such tables lose some clones; where checked, under half of the loss comes from unresolved V genes, and the rest has no known cause. V, J and clone size are taken as reported in that table, and D and trimming were inferred from the DNA itself. This sample comprises hundreds of thousands of clones, about 80% of them detected only once. The top ten hold 1.5% to 2% of the sample.

Trimming removed 6 bases from V and 8 bases from J, leaving 20 bases between the germline ends. In the germline V gene, CDR1 corresponds to SNHLY and CDR2 to FYNNEI. The CDR3 numbers 15 residues from cysteine through phenylalanine. Of the read, only the CDR3 DNA is kept; its 45 bases are in frame from base 1. The donors were healthy, HIV-negative adults who had no recently reported acute infections or vaccinations. Every donor was a Caucasian adult living in Nashville, Tennessee, USA. CD4+ T cells were enriched by magnetic negative selection, after which naive cells were positively selected on CD45RA and the negative fraction was taken as the memory subset. Blood was collected by leukapheresis, and PBMCs were isolated by Ficoll-Histopaque density gradient centrifugation and then cryopreserved in liquid nitrogen vapor phase. Analytical flow cytometry was used to check the purity and quantity of each magnetically sorted T cell population. Genomic DNA was isolated from each sorted fraction and quantified by UV absorbance on a Nanodrop 2000c.

Here the chain combines TRBV2 and TRBJ1-5; a tentative D match to TRBD1 spans 6 bases. The sequencing input was memory CD4+ T cells sorted from blood. According to the study, the label for this sample's cell subset or site signals: CD45RA-negative fraction. This receptor was obtained from a woman aged 25 to 39 in good health. The CDR3 amino acid sequence is: CASSETGKVWEPQHF. Here is the DNA: TGTGCCAGCAGCGAAACAGGGAAAGTATGGGAGCCCCAGCATTTT.